This T cell receptor beta chain was profiled in a study of cytomegalovirus exposure and HLA in healthy donors. 13 Jbeta primers and 60 Vbeta primers were used for the PCR. The table came from immunoSEQ multiplex PCR; TCRdb's copy has only in-frame clones and leaves some out. The repertoire holds fewer than 120,000 clones, roughly 78% seen once, with around 1.2% in the top ten. CDR1 MDHEN and CDR2 SYDVKM come from the germline V gene. The length of the CDR3 is 14 residues. Losses at the gene ends were 6 bases for V and 5 bases for J; bases not matched to a gene: 10. Sequenced: PBMCs. This rearrangement joins TRBV28 to TRBJ2-7, with 7 nucleotides matching TRBD2. The receptor was derived from a woman aged 30 to 39 in good health and CMV-seronegative. CDR3 DNA: TGTGCCAGCAGACAGTCCGGGAGCGGGAACGAGCAGTACTTC. Translated, it gives CASRQSGSGNEQYF. The full variable domain, in which reference TRBV28 and TRBJ2-7 provide the parts outside the CDR3, is DVKVTQSSRYLVKRTGEKVFLECVQDMDHENMFWYRQDPGLGLRLIYFSYDVKMKEKGDIPEGYSVSREKKERFSLILESASTNQTSMYLCASRQSGSGNEQYFGPGTRLTVT.